This T cell receptor beta chain was captured by sequencing in a study of vaccination and CD4 T cells after COVID-19. Study results and limitations: Convalescent patients had a median about 90% of reactive clones appearing only post-vaccination.

Scientists ran DNA taken from cultured CD4+ T cells through the Oncomine TCR Beta short-read assay for sequencing. TCRdb passed the PCR reads through MiXCR, listing each CDR3 protein once. The table records 9,500 to 15,000 distinct CDR3 sequences, 60% of them present only once. The CDR3 runs to 13 residues. Per the germline V gene, CDR1 is DFQATT and CDR2 is SNEGSKA (reference sequence). V lost 4 bases and J lost 0; bases outside the gene matches: 2. About this clonotype: What it binds is not known.

Regarding treatment: approximately 11-day PBMC culture with coronavirus spike peptide pools or control peptides (ViraFEST assay). The chain is built from TRBV20-1 and TRBJ2-7; 8 bases map to TRBD1. The TCR comes from a human donor who had recovered from COVID-19. The sequenced sample was CD4+ T cells from blood, cultured in vitro. CDR3 protein: CSATGGVSYEQYF. Here the CDR3 DNA reads TGCAGTGCTACAGGGGGCGTCTCCTACGAGCAGTACTTC.